What follows are 25 T cell receptor beta chains derived from one specimen sequenced in a study of cytomegalovirus exposure and HLA in healthy donors. PCR primers comprised 60 Vbeta and 13 Jbeta primers. Using immunoSEQ multiplex PCR, the repertoire was profiled, and TCRdb retains in-frame clones only, with some absent. The table shows approximately 190,000 clones, with about 80% occurring only once. The specimen was PBMCs. The receptors were sampled from a man aged 35 to 55 in good health and CMV-seropositive.

This clone was seen only a few times. The chain recombines TRBV19 with TRBJ1-5, with unresolved D. Per the germline V gene, CDR1 is LNHDA and CDR2 is SQIVND (reference sequence). This CDR3 has 15 amino acids. V lost 7 bases and J 2 bases, leaving 15 bases between the germline ends. The CDR3 sequence: CASIGGRVGNQPQHF. The CDR3 DNA sequence: TGTGCCAGTATTGGCGGGAGGGTCGGCAATCAGCCCCAGCATTTT. Using reference TRBV19 and TRBJ1-5 for the parts outside the CDR3, the full variable domain is DGGITQSPKYLFRKEGQNVTLSCEQNLNHDAMYWYRQDPGQGLRLIYYSQIVNDFQKGDIAEGYSVSREKKESFPLTVTSAQKNPTAFYLCASIGGRVGNQPQHFGDGTRLSIL.

This CDR3 reads CASRDLGALGGYTF. The CDR3 DNA reads as TGCGCCAGCAGAGACTTGGGGGCCCTGGGTGGCTACACCTTC. The J gene is TRBJ1-2, the V gene TRBV4-1; tentatively, D is TRBD1 (6 bases). The V end was cut by 6 bases, the J end by 7 bases, with 18 bases between. Germline values: CDR1 MGHRA, CDR2 YSYEKL. CDR3 length equals 14 residues.

The chain combines TRBV9 with TRBJ2-7, with TRBD1 identical over 10 bases. Germline CDR1 is SGDLS and CDR2 is YYNGEE. V gave up 4 bases and J gave up 5 bases; unmatched junction bases: 9. This CDR3 is 15 amino acids long. The DNA for the CDR3 is TGTGCCAGCAGCCGCCGACAGGGGGCGTATAACGAGCAGTACTTC. Amino acids: CASSRRQGAYNEQYF.

This chain uses TRBV7-2 with TRBJ2-5, with TRBD1 matching over 7 bases. The ends lost 5 bases at V and 6 bases at J; junction bases unmatched: 12. Per the germline V gene, CDR1 is SGHTA and CDR2 is FQGNSA. The length of the CDR3 is 15 residues. The CDR3 sequence: CASSPRRGSIQTQYF. CDR3 DNA sequence: TGTGCCAGCAGCCCTCGCAGGGGGTCCATTCAGACCCAGTACTTC.

This chain connects TRBV5-6 to TRBJ1-2, with a possible D match to TRBD1 (5 bases). The V gene's germline CDR1 is SGHDT and CDR2 YYEEEE. V was shortened by 0 bases and J by 8 bases, with 8 bases between the two germline ends. There are 12 residues in the CDR3. Written as DNA, the CDR3 is TGTGCCAGCAGCTTGGGGGGCCTCGGCTACACCTTC. It encodes CASSLGGLGYTF.

V is TRBV7-5 and J is TRBJ1-4. TRBV7-5 represents a pseudogene. The CDR3 runs 17 residues. The CDR3 region is CVRSLVGGALTNEKLFF. In DNA, the CDR3 is TGTGTCAGAAGCTTAGTCGGGGGGGCGCTTACTAATGAAAAACTGTTTTTT.

J is TRBJ2-1 and V is TRBV6-1, with TRBD2 matching 12 bases. The CDR3 contains 13 residues. CDR1 and CDR2 (germline): MNHNS, SASEGT. Trimming at V came to 5 bases and at J to 12 bases, leaving 5 bases not matched to a gene. Written as DNA, the CDR3 is TGTGCCAGCAGTAGAGGACTAGCGGGAAGGCAGTTCTTC. It specifies CASSRGLAGRQFF.

The chain has TRBV4-1 and TRBJ2-2; 10 nucleotides align to TRBD1. The CDR3 contains 17 residues. The V gene end was trimmed by 3 bases and the J gene end by 0 bases; junction bases not matched to a gene: 4. CDR1 and CDR2 (germline): MGHRA, YSYEKL. In DNA, the CDR3 is TGCGCCAGCAGCCAGCGGACAGGGGGGACGAACACCGGGGAGCTGTTTTTT. It codes for CASSQRTGGTNTGELFF.

This clone was detected a few times. This chain uses TRBV6-5 with TRBJ1-1; D might be TRBD1 (5 bases). The germline V gene has CDR1 MNHEY and CDR2 SVGAGI. The V end lost 6 bases, the J end lost 4 bases, and 15 bases lay between the germline ends. The CDR3 is 14 amino acids. For the CDR3, the DNA is TGTGCCAGCAGCCCCCTATCAGGGCGCACTGAAGCTTTCTTT. This translates into CASSPLSGRTEAFF.

The CDR3 loop reads CASSQDTGLSGANVLTF. The CDR3 DNA is TGTGCCAGCAGCCAAGATACAGGGCTCTCTGGGGCCAACGTCCTGACTTTC. V gene TRBV4-2 combines with J gene TRBJ2-6, with D possibly TRBD1 on 6 matching bases. Deletions cut 0 bases from V and 0 bases from J, with 9 bases between. The CDR3 is 17 amino acids. Germline CDR1 LGHNA, CDR2 YNFKEQ.

This clone has just a few counts. The rearrangement uses TRBV25-1 and TRBJ2-7; D possibly corresponds to TRBD2 (6 bases). Germline assignment: CDR1 MGHDK and CDR2 SYGVNS. The CDR3 totals 14 residues. The V end lost 4 bases, the J end lost 3 bases, and 13 bases lay between the germline ends. The CDR3 loop is CASSAGTPVYEQYF. The CDR3 coding sequence is TGTGCCAGCAGTGCCGGGACTCCGGTCTACGAGCAGTACTTC.

The rearrangement joins TRBV29-1 to TRBJ2-5; D possibly corresponds to TRBD1 (5 bases). Trimming took 5 bases from V and 2 from J, leaving 15 bases between them. The V gene's germline CDR1 is SQVTM and CDR2 ANQGSEA. This CDR3 region has 14 residues. CDR3: CSVPSPGRQETQYF. The CDR3 bases are TGCAGCGTTCCTAGTCCAGGGCGTCAAGAGACCCAGTACTTC.

The chain has TRBV19 and TRBJ1-5; the D gene is possibly TRBD1 (5 bases). CDR3 size: 17 residues. V lost 2 bases and J lost 2, with 16 bases in between. The germline CDR1 and CDR2 sequences are LNHDA and SQIVND (reference sequence). In DNA form, the CDR3 reads TGTGCCAGTAGTATACGGACGGTACAGGTGGGCAATCAGCCCCAGCATTTT. Its protein product is CASSIRTVQVGNQPQHF.

The chain combines TRBV30 with TRBJ1-5, with D perhaps matching TRBD1 (5 bases). V was clipped by 0 bases and J by 9 bases, with 12 bases between them. Germline V CDR1 and CDR2: GTSNPN, SVGIG (reference sequence). The CDR3 is 13 residues long. In DNA form, the CDR3 reads TGTGCCTGGAGTGTGGGCAGGGAATGGCCCCAGCATTTT. It translates to CAWSVGREWPQHF. The variable domain in full, completed from reference TRBV30 and TRBJ1-5, reads SQTIHQWPATLVQPVGSPLSLECTVEGTSNPNLYWYRQAAGRGLQLLFYSVGIGQISSEVPQNLSASRPQDRQFILSSKKLLLSDSGFYLCAWSVGREWPQHFGDGTRLSIL.

The chain couples TRBV28 to TRBJ2-4, with 9 bases that match TRBD1. CDR3 size: 14 residues. Trimming cost V 4 bases and J 12 bases; bases outside gene matches: 10. Germline CDR1 is MDHEN and CDR2 is SYDVKM. The CDR3 loop is CASSSNSDRGDQYF. The CDR3 DNA follows: TGTGCCAGCAGTTCAAATTCGGACAGGGGAGATCAGTACTTC.

The chain is built from TRBV29-1 and TRBJ2-7, with a tentative D call TRBD1 (6 bases). Trimming removed 6 bases at V and 6 bases at J, with 12 bases between. The CDR3 loop spans 11 amino acids. Germline CDR1 is SQVTM and CDR2 is ANQGSEA. The CDR3 loop reads CSVGNRVEQYF. CDR3 coding DNA: TGCAGCGTAGGAAACAGGGTCGAGCAGTACTTC.

The chain combines TRBV14 with TRBJ1-1; D remains unclear. The CDR3 extends over 13 amino acids. The germline V and J ends were trimmed by 5 bases and 0 bases, with 7 bases remaining between them. The germline gives CDR1 SGHDN, CDR2 FVKESK. CDR3 bases: TGTGCCAGCAGCTCAAGCATGAACACTGAAGCTTTCTTT. Encoded protein: CASSSSMNTEAFF.

The chain links TRBV13 to TRBJ1-4; TRBD1 is a possible D gene (6 bases). Germline CDR1 PRHDT, CDR2 FYEKMQ (reference sequence). Trimming stripped 4 bases from V and 8 bases from J, with 20 bases between. The CDR3 runs 16 residues. CDR3 residues: CASSSRRPQGTEKLFF. As DNA, the CDR3 is TGTGCCAGCAGCTCCCGCCGTCCACAGGGCACCGAAAAACTGTTTTTT.

The chain combines TRBV28 with TRBJ1-1, with 7 bases identical to TRBD1. The CDR3 runs to 17 residues. Trimming at V came to 6 bases and at J to 8 bases, leaving 21 bases not matched to a gene. Germline loops: CDR1 MDHEN, CDR2 SYDVKM. CDR3 sequence (DNA): TGTGCCAGCAGAGTTTCTTCACCCCATCAGGGGGTAGGGGAAGCTTTCTTT. Translation gives CASRVSSPHQGVGEAFF.

The chain recombines TRBV25-1 with TRBJ2-3; 8 positions match TRBD2. Germline assignment: CDR1 MGHDK and CDR2 SYGVNS. This CDR3 is 14 amino acids long. V lost 6 bases to trimming and J lost 5 bases; unmatched junction nucleotides: 7. CDR3 sequence reads: CASRERGGGDTQYF. In DNA, the CDR3 is TGTGCCAGCAGAGAACGGGGGGGCGGAGATACGCAGTATTTT.

The rearrangement links TRBV4-3 to TRBJ2-7, with 9 bases matching TRBD1. CDR3 length equals 16 residues. The V segment lost 2 bases and the J segment 3 bases; nucleotides outside the gene matches: 8. Looked up from germline, CDR1 is LGHNA and CDR2 is YSLEER. The CDR3 nucleotides are TGCGCCAGCAGCCAAAACTCCGGGACAGGGTTCTACGAGCAGTACTTC. It codes for CASSQNSGTGFYEQYF.

This clone was detected only a few times. The chain couples TRBV6-5 to TRBJ2-3; 10 nucleotides match TRBD1. This CDR3 contains 15 residues. The germline CDR1 and CDR2 sequences are MNHEY and SVGAGI. After removal of 2 bases from V and 7 bases from J, the junction contained 6 bases not matched to a gene. CDR3 loop: CASSYRDRGLHTQYF. CDR3 in DNA: TGTGCCAGCAGTTACCGAGACAGGGGGCTACATACGCAGTATTTT.

Note on this clone: The same CDR3 can be traced to other DNA sequences in this sample. The chain combines TRBV18 with TRBJ2-5, with 14 bases aligning to TRBD2. Germline CDR1 is KGHSH and CDR2 is LQKENI. The CDR3 loop spans 17 amino acids. The ends lost 6 bases at V and 5 bases at J; junction bases unmatched: 11. The CDR3 sequence: CASSGTSGGAQGETQYF. The DNA of the CDR3 is TGTGCCAGCTCGGGGACTAGCGGGGGAGCCCAAGGCGAGACCCAGTACTTC.

The chain joins TRBV6-4 to TRBJ1-2; D uncertain. The V end lost 6 bases, the J end lost 5 bases, and 10 bases lay between the germline ends. Germline V lookup: CDR1 MRHNA, CDR2 SNTAGT. The CDR3 spans 12 residues. The CDR3 sequence is CASRFNKYGYTF. The DNA for the CDR3 is TGTGCCAGCAGATTCAACAAGTATGGCTACACCTTC.

The chain employs TRBV28 and TRBJ2-5; D is possibly TRBD2 (7 bases). The V gene lost 8 bases and the J gene lost 6 bases, with 10 bases spanning the gap. CDR1 and CDR2 from the germline V gene are MDHEN and SYDVKM. This CDR3 is built from 11 residues. The CDR3 region is CASGGAQTQYF. In DNA form, the CDR3 reads TGTGCCAGCGGGGGGGCTCAGACCCAGTACTTC.